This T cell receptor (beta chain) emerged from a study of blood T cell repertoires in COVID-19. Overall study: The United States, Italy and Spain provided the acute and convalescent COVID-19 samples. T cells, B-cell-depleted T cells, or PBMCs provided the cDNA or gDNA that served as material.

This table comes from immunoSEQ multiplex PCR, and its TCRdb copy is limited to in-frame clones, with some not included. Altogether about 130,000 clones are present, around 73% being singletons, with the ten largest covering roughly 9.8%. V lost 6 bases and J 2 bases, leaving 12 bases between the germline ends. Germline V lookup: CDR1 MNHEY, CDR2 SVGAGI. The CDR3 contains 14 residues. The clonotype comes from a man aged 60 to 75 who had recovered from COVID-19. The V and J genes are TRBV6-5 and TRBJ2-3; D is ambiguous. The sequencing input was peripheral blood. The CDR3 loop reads CASRPFGDTDTQYF. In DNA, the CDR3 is TGTGCCAGCAGGCCCTTTGGAGACACAGATACGCAGTATTTT.